This T cell receptor beta chain was sequenced in a study of blood T cell repertoires in COVID-19. This CDR3 region has 17 residues. Trimming left V 1 base short and J 6 bases short, with 20 bases between. Germline values: CDR1 SGHDT, CDR2 YYEEEE. The method was immunoSEQ multiplex PCR; TCRdb's version includes in-frame clones alone and lacks a portion of them. The repertoire holds 150,000 to 200,000 clones, with about 87% as singletons. This TCR was recovered from a woman younger than 30 who had recovered from COVID-19. Sample: peripheral blood. The rearrangement joins TRBV5-6 to TRBJ1-5; D not certain. The CDR3 DNA sequence: TGTGCCAGCAGCTTGAGGCCCGGGAGGGCTTTCGGTCAGCCCCAGCATTTT. Translating gives CASSLRPGRAFGQPQHF.